Each of the 14 T cell receptor beta chains below was sequenced from the same sample in a study of ipilimumab plus nivolumab after autologous stem cell transplantation. Sequencing was performed with immunoSEQ multiplex PCR; in TCRdb, only in-frame clones are kept and a portion is missing. The table lists 35,000 to 50,000 clones, roughly 90% of them singletons, with less than 0.95% in the top ten. The material was PBMCs, obtained in a trial of ipilimumab plus nivolumab as post-transplant consolidation. These receptors all stem from a male donor with multiple myeloma.

The chain carries TRBV19 and TRBJ2-7; perhaps TRBD2 as D (6 bases). V was cut by 4 bases and J by 0 bases, with 13 bases left in between. This CDR3 spans 15 amino acids. The germline CDR1 and CDR2 sequences are LNHDA and SQIVND (reference sequence). The DNA for the CDR3 is TGTGCCAGTAGTAACGGGTGGAGGGGCTCCTACGAGCAGTACTTC. This gives the protein CASSNGWRGSYEQYF.

The chain links TRBV5-6 to TRBJ2-3, with a possible D match to TRBD1 (6 bases). The CDR3 is 14 amino acids. V lost 6 bases and J 6 bases, leaving 17 bases between the germline ends. Germline CDR1 and CDR2: SGHDT and YYEEEE. CDR3 bases: TGTGCCAGCAACAGACTCGGACAGCCGGATACGCAGTATTTT. This encodes CASNRLGQPDTQYF.

The rearrangement uses TRBV11-2 and TRBJ1-4; D uncertain. Looked up from germline, CDR1 is SGHAT and CDR2 is FQNNGV. With 3 bases removed from V and 4 bases from J, the gap between germline ends came to 12 bases. This CDR3 region has 15 residues. This CDR3 is CASSFFRTDNEKLFF. The CDR3 region has the DNA TGTGCCAGCAGCTTCTTCCGGACGGATAATGAAAAACTGTTTTTT.

This chain joins TRBV19 and TRBJ2-3, with D possibly being TRBD1 (6 bases). Germline V gene data show CDR1 as LNHDA and CDR2 as SQIVND (reference sequence). V was shortened by 4 bases and J by 4 bases, with 15 bases between the two germline ends. The CDR3 has 15 amino acids. CDR3 nucleotide sequence: TGTGCCAGTAGTAGGGCTACAGGGAGTCCAGATACGCAGTATTTT. Protein product: CASSRATGSPDTQYF.

This clone appeared a single time. The chain uses TRBV6-1 and TRBJ2-3; D not certain. Per the germline V gene, CDR1 is MNHNS and CDR2 is SASEGT. The V and J ends lost 2 bases and 7 bases respectively, with 10 bases between them. This CDR3 has 13 residues. Written as DNA, the CDR3 is TGTGCCAGCAGTGAAATGGCAGTTTATACGCAGTATTTT. It is translated as CASSEMAVYTQYF.

The chain joins TRBV7-2 to TRBJ1-2; maybe TRBD1 (5 bases). Trimming left V 4 bases short and J 2 bases short, with 11 bases between. The CDR3 extends over 14 amino acids. Germline loops: CDR1 SGHTA, CDR2 FQGNSA. CDR3 residues: CASSWGGGNYGYTF. CDR3 in DNA: TGTGCCAGCAGCTGGGGTGGGGGAAACTATGGCTACACCTTC.

The chain combines TRBV19 with TRBJ2-7, with D maybe TRBD2 (6 bases). The germline V gene encodes CDR1 LNHDA and CDR2 SQIVND (reference sequence). The CDR3 runs to 12 residues. Trimming took off 9 bases at V and 6 bases at J, with 15 bases between the two ends. As DNA, the CDR3 is TGTGCCAGCAGCGTGGGGGGTGGCGAGCAGTACTTC. This sequence encodes CASSVGGGEQYF.

This chain connects TRBV7-6 to TRBJ2-3; D is unresolved. Looked up from germline, CDR1 is SGHVS and CDR2 is FNYEAQ. Trimming took off 0 bases at V and 3 bases at J, with 7 bases between the two ends. This CDR3 has 14 amino acids. The CDR3 region is CASSLARGTDTQYF. CDR3 in DNA: TGTGCCAGCAGCTTAGCGAGAGGAACAGATACGCAGTATTTT.

This clone was counted between two and nine times. The chain links TRBV2 to TRBJ1-2, with D maybe TRBD1 (5 bases). Germline V gene sequence: CDR1 SNHLY, CDR2 FYNNEI. The CDR3 spans 14 residues. The ends were cut back, 4 bases at V and 3 bases at J, with 12 bases in the middle. The CDR3 nucleotides are TGTGCCAGCAGTGTTGGGGGACGAGACTATGGCTACACCTTC. This translates into CASSVGGRDYGYTF. The variable domain in full, completed from reference TRBV2 and TRBJ1-2, reads EPEVTQTPSHQVTQMGQEVILRCVPISNHLYFYWYRQILGQKVEFLVSFYNNEISEKSEIFDDQFSVERPDGSNFTLKIRSTKLEDSAMYFCASSVGGRDYGYTFGSGTRLTVV.

This sequence joins TRBV7-9 and TRBJ2-1; no clear D. This CDR3 comprises 13 residues. Germline values: CDR1 SEHNR, CDR2 FQNEAQ (reference sequence). V dropped 5 bases and J dropped 6 bases, with 11 bases sitting between them. The CDR3, as DNA: TGTGCCAGCAGCCCCCCCAGTGGCAATGAGCAGTTCTTC. Translation gives CASSPPSGNEQFF.

The chain has TRBV27 and TRBJ2-7; 12 bases match TRBD1. Germline V gives CDR1 MNHEY, CDR2 SMNVEV (reference sequence). The CDR3 covers 14 residues. The J segment lost 6 bases and the V segment lost 5 bases, leaving 5 bases of the junction unmatched. CDR3 sequence: CASSPGTGGFEQYF. CDR3 nucleotides: TGTGCCAGCAGTCCTGGGACAGGGGGCTTCGAGCAGTACTTC.

The chain joins TRBV2 to TRBJ2-2, with D unclear. Trimming removed 5 bases at V and 1 base at J, with 11 bases between. The CDR3 sequence is 15 residues long. The V gene's germline CDR1 is SNHLY and CDR2 FYNNEI. The CDR3 loop reads CASSYTEENTGELFF. The CDR3 DNA is TGTGCCAGCAGTTATACAGAGGAGAACACCGGGGAGCTGTTTTTT. Drawing the rest from reference TRBV2 and TRBJ2-2, the complete variable domain is EPEVTQTPSHQVTQMGQEVILRCVPISNHLYFYWYRQILGQKVEFLVSFYNNEISEKSEIFDDQFSVERPDGSNFTLKIRSTKLEDSAMYFCASSYTEENTGELFFGEGSRLTVL.

V is TRBV14 and J is TRBJ2-5; tentatively, D is TRBD2 (6 bases). V was cut by 1 base and J by 5 bases, with 14 bases left in between. This CDR3 is 15 amino acids long. Germline CDR1 reads SGHDN; CDR2 reads FVKESK. The CDR3: CASSQVRGSWETQYF. In DNA form, the CDR3 reads TGTGCCAGCAGCCAAGTGCGGGGCTCTTGGGAGACCCAGTACTTC.

The genes are TRBV6-5 and TRBJ1-3; 8 nucleotides match TRBD1. V shed 2 bases and J 4 bases; nucleotides not matched to a gene: 4. CDR1 is MNHEY, CDR2 SVGAGI, per germline. The CDR3 runs 15 residues. The CDR3 sequence is CASSYDRTGGNTIYF. The CDR3 nucleotides read TGTGCCAGCAGTTACGATCGGACAGGGGGAAACACCATATATTTT.